These 9 T cell receptor beta chains originate from one sample sequenced in a study of cytomegalovirus exposure and HLA in healthy donors. In the PCR, 60 Vbeta and 13 Jbeta primers were used. Produced via immunoSEQ multiplex PCR; TCRdb's table is partial and in-frame only. This table has tens of thousands of clones, around 72% appearing once. Sequenced input: PBMCs. All receptors come from a young man in good health and CMV-seronegative.

This clone was counted once. This rearrangement joins TRBV7-2 to TRBJ1-2, with D possibly matching TRBD1 (5 bases). V lost 5 bases, J lost 2 bases, and 12 bases lay in between. The CDR3 has 14 amino acids. Germline CDR1 and CDR2: SGHTA and FQGNSA. The CDR3 loop is CASSPLTVNYGYTF. Written as DNA, the CDR3 is TGTGCCAGCAGCCCGTTGACAGTGAACTATGGCTACACCTTC.

This clone appeared a few times. The gene calls are TRBV20-1 and TRBJ2-3; TRBD2 might be the D (5 bases). The germline V gene encodes CDR1 DFQATT and CDR2 SNEGSKA (reference sequence). This CDR3 has 11 residues. Trimming removed 7 bases from V and 6 bases from J, with 11 bases in between. This CDR3 reads CSDVSGDTQYF. For the CDR3, the DNA is TGCAGTGATGTATCGGGGGATACGCAGTATTTT.

CDR3 DNA sequence: TGTGCCAGCAGTTTCACTGGGGGGGGCTACACCTTC. This translates into CASSFTGGGYTF. This sequence joins TRBV27 and TRBJ1-2, with TRBD1 as a possible D gene (5 bases). Looked up from germline, CDR1 is MNHEY and CDR2 is SMNVEV (reference sequence). This CDR3 region has 12 residues. Trimming left V 3 bases short and J 8 bases short, with 10 bases between.

The chain is built from TRBV4-3 and TRBJ2-7; 7 positions agree with TRBD2. The V gene's germline CDR1 is LGHNA and CDR2 YSLEER. Unmatched junction bases numbered 4, after V lost 0 bases and J lost 2 bases. CDR3 length: 15 amino acids. The CDR3 nucleotides read TGCGCCAGCAGCCAAGAAGAGCGGGGCCCCTACGAGCAGTACTTC. This gives the protein CASSQEERGPYEQYF.

The chain links TRBV30 to TRBJ1-2; 8 bases are shared with TRBD1. J lost 6 bases, V lost 2 bases, and 5 bases had no gene match. The CDR3 extends over 13 amino acids. CDR1 GTSNPN and CDR2 SVGIG come from the germline V gene (reference sequence). The CDR3 here is CAWSRQGAHGYTF. The CDR3 DNA reads as TGTGCCTGGAGTAGGCAGGGGGCTCATGGCTACACCTTC.

V gene TRBV5-1 combines with J gene TRBJ1-1; D uncertain. The V gene lost 0 bases and the J gene lost 1 base, with 7 bases spanning the gap. Germline V gene lookup returns CDR1 SGHRS and CDR2 YFSETQ. The CDR3 length is 14 residues. The CDR3 loop is CASSLGTQNTEAFF. CDR3 DNA: TGCGCCAGCAGCTTGGGGACTCAGAACACTGAAGCTTTCTTT. The whole variable domain, filled in from reference TRBV5-1 and TRBJ1-1, reads KAGVTQTPRYLIKTRGQQVTLSCSPISGHRSVSWYQQTPGQGLQFLFEYFSETQRNKGNFPGRFSGRQFSNSRSEMNVSTLELGDSALYLCASSLGTQNTEAFFGQGTRLTVV.

The chain is built from TRBV10-3 and TRBJ1-6; D gene uncertain. Germline values: CDR1 ENHRY, CDR2 SYGVKD. The CDR3 spans 13 residues. The ends were cut back, 2 bases at V and 7 bases at J, with 6 bases in the middle. CDR3 DNA: TGTGCCATCAGTGAGGGGGAGAATTCACCCCTCCACTTT. Its protein is CAISEGENSPLHF.

This clone was counted only a few times. CDR3 in amino acids: CASSQGREIRYGYTF. In DNA, the CDR3 is TGTGCCAGCAGCCAAGGGAGGGAAATTCGGTATGGCTACACCTTC. This sequence joins TRBV4-2 and TRBJ1-2; the D is unclear. Germline lookup yields CDR1 LGHNA and CDR2 YNFKEQ. V was trimmed by 1 base and J by 5 bases, leaving 14 bases between them. This CDR3 is 15 amino acids long.

The chain uses TRBV12-5 and TRBJ2-5; D call uncertain. Between the trimmed V and J ends, which lost 1 base and 7 bases, there was a span of 13 bases. The germline CDR1 and CDR2 sequences are LGHNT and FRNRAP. The CDR3 spans 14 residues. The CDR3 bases are TGTGCTAGTGGTTTGGGCGCGACCACGGGGACCCAGTACTTC. Its translation: CASGLGATTGTQYF.